This record looks at one T cell receptor (beta chain) sequence and its context. The antigen remains unidentified. Reverse transcription of all isolated RNA meant that expressed TCRB transcripts were sequenced. Using immunoSEQ multiplex PCR, the repertoire was profiled, and TCRdb retains in-frame clones only, with some absent. The top ten clones hold over 2% of a sample with more than 150,000 clones, 7.5% to 10% of them seen once. This sample is part of a study of beta chain features in type 1 diabetes. The study, taken as a whole, reports: A moderate, significant TCRB CDR3 shortening appeared in type 1 diabetes across four CD4+ subsets. Cells carrying high TCR expression could end up over-represented when cDNA is sequenced. Whether HLA type affects TCRB rearrangement stayed undetermined in the present work.

Purity (above 95%) was reached by all sorted populations. The CDR3 spans 15 residues. Germline-derived CDR1 and CDR2 are SNHLY and FYNNEI. J lost 5 bases, V lost 4 bases, and 6 bases had no gene match. The source is a woman aged 18-29 years in good health. This rearrangement joins TRBV2 to TRBJ2-7; 12 bases are a match to TRBD2. The sequenced sample consisted of central memory CD4+ T cells from blood. Here the CDR3 reads CASSGTTSGSNEQYF. The CDR3 bases are TGTGCCAGCAGTGGGACGACTAGCGGGAGTAACGAGCAGTACTTC.